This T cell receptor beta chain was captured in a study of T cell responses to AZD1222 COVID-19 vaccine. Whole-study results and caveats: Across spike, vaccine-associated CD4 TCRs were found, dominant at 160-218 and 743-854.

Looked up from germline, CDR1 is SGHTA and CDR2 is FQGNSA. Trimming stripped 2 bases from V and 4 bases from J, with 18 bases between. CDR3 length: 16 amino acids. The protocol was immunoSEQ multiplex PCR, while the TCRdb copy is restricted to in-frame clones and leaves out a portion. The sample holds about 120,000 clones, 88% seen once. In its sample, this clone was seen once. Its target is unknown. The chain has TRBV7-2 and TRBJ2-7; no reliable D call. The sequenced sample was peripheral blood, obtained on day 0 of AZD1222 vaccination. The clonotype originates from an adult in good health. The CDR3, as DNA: TGTGCCAGCAGCTTAATTAGTCCCCACCCCGCATACGAGCAGTACTTC. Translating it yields CASSLISPHPAYEQYF. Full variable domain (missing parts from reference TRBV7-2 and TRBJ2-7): GAGVSQSPSNKVTEKGKDVELRCDPISGHTALYWYRQSLGQGLEFLIYFQGNSAPDKSGLPSDRFSAERTGGSVSTLTIQRTQQEDSAVYLCASSLISPHPAYEQYFGPGTRLTVT.